This T cell receptor beta chain was captured by sequencing in a study of OX40 agonist ivuxolimab in advanced cancers. Trimming took off 1 base at V and 0 bases at J, with 9 bases between the two ends. This CDR3 has 16 residues. Germline-derived CDR1 and CDR2 are MNHEY and SMNVEV (reference sequence). This clone was seen a single time. Its antigen is undetermined. General study points: At doses 0.1 to 3.0 mg/kg, CD4+ and CD8+ clones expanded.

Drawing of blood for sampling happened at baseline, at cycle 4 day 1, and at cycle 7 day 1. Assay: immunoSEQ multiplex PCR; the TCRdb copy retains only in-frame clones and omits some. The profile shows roughly 41,000 clones, 75% to 95% of them singletons. Sequencing was performed on CD4+ or CD8+ T cells sorted from blood, taken in a trial of the OX40 agonist ivuxolimab. The source is an adult with an advanced solid tumor such as melanoma, head and neck, liver or kidney cancer. The rearrangement links TRBV27 to TRBJ2-2, with a possible D match to TRBD1 (6 bases). The CDR3 nucleotides read TGTGCCAGCAGTTTATACGCAGGGGCGAACACCGGGGAGCTGTTTTTT. The encoded protein is CASSLYAGANTGELFF.